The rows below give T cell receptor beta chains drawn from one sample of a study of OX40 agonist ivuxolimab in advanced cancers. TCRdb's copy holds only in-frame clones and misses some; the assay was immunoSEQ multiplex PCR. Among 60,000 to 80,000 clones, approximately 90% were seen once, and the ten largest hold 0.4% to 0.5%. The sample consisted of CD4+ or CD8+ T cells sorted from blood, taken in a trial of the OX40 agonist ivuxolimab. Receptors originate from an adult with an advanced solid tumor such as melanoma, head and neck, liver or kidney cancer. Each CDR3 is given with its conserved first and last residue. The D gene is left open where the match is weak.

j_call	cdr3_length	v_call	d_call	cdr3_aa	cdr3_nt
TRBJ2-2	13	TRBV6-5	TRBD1	CASGTGSSSELFF	TGTGCCAGCGGGACAGGGTCCAGTTCTGAGCTGTTTTTT
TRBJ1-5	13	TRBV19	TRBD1	CASTSTGNQPQHF	TGTGCCAGTACCTCGACAGGGAATCAGCCCCAGCATTTT
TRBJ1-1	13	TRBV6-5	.	CASSQGGNTEAFF	TGTGCCAGCAGCCAAGGGGGAAACACTGAAGCTTTCTTT
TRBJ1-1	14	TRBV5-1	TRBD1	CASSQGTGNTEAFF	TGCGCCAGCTCGCAGGGGACAGGGAACACTGAAGCTTTCTTT
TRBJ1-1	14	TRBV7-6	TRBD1	CASSAAGGRTEAFF	TGTGCCAGCAGCGCCGCAGGGGGACGCACTGAAGCTTTCTTT
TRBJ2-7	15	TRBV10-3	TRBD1	CAISGTLGQEYEQYF	TGTGCCATCAGTGGCACGTTAGGACAGGAATACGAGCAGTACTTC
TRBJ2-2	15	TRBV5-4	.	CASSLAGTLSGELFF	TGTGCCAGCAGCTTGGCCGGGACGCTAAGCGGGGAGCTGTTTTTT
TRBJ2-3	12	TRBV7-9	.	CASGVSADTQYF	TGTGCCAGTGGGGTTTCGGCAGATACGCAGTATTTT
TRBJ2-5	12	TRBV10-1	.	CASSETGETQYF	TGCGCCAGCAGTGAGACTGGAGAGACCCAGTACTTC
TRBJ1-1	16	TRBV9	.	CASSVSATGLNTEAFF	TGTGCCAGCAGCGTATCAGCTACAGGGCTGAACACTGAAGCTTTCTTT
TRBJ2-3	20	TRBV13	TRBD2	CASSLRVSGTTRRGTDTQYF	TGTGCCAGCAGCTTACGCGTATCCGGGACTACCCGGCGGGGTACAGATACGCAGTATTTT
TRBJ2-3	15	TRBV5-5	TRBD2	CASALVLAGTDTQYF	TGTGCCAGCGCCTTAGTACTAGCGGGCACAGATACGCAGTATTTT
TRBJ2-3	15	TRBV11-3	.	CASSLGSGEPDTQYF	TGTGCCAGCAGCTTAGGTTCGGGAGAGCCAGATACGCAGTATTTT